This T cell receptor beta chain was recorded in a study of shared clonotypes between healthy human individuals. CD45RO-negative cells were positively selected for CCR7, leaving out terminally differentiated effector memory CD45RA+ cells. About this clone itself: Other DNA sequences in the sample encode the same CDR3.

V was clipped by 0 bases and J by 0 bases; unmatched bases: 5. The CDR3 contains 17 residues. Germline values: CDR1 LGHNA, CDR2 YNFKEQ. Sequenced by immunoSEQ multiplex PCR; TCRdb stores in-frame clones only, minus some. The repertoire includes roughly 590,000 clones, 95% to 96% of them detected once, and 0.095% to 0.12% sits in the top ten. This chain joins TRBV4-2 and TRBJ2-1, with 7 bases fitting TRBD2. The receptor comes from a woman in her twenties or thirties in good health. Material for sequencing was naive CD8+ T cells sorted from blood. CDR3 nucleotide sequence: TGTGCCAGCAGCCAAGAAGGGCGGGGGAGCTCCTACAATGAGCAGTTCTTC. This encodes CASSQEGRGSSYNEQFF.